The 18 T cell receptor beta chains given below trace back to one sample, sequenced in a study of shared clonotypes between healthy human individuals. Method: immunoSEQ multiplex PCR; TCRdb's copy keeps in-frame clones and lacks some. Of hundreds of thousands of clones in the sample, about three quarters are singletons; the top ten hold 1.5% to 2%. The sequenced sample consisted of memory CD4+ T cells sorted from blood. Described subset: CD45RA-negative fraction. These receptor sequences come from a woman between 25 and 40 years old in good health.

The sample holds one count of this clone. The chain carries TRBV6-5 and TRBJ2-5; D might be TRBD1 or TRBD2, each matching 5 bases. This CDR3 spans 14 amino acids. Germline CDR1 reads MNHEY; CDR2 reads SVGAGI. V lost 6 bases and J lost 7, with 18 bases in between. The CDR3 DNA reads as TGTGCCAGCAGCCCCCGGGACCCGAGCATGACCCAGTACTTC. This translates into CASSPRDPSMTQYF.

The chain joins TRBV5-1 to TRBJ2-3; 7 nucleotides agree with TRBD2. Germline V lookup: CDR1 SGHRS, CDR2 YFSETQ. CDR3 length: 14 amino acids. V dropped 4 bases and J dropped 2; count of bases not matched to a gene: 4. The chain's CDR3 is CASSPTSATDTQYF. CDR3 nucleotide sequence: TGCGCCAGCAGCCCCACTAGCGCCACAGATACGCAGTATTTT. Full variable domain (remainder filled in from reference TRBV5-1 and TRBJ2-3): KAGVTQTPRYLIKTRGQQVTLSCSPISGHRSVSWYQQTPGQGLQFLFEYFSETQRNKGNFPGRFSGRQFSNSRSEMNVSTLELGDSALYLCASSPTSATDTQYFGPGTRLTVL.

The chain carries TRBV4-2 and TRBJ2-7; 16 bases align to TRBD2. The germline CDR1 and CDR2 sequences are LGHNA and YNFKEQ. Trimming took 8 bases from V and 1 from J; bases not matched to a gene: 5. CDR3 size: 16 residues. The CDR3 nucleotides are TGTGCCAGCCAAGGGACTAGCGGGAGGGGTTCCTACGAGCAGTACTTC. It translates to CASQGTSGRGSYEQYF.

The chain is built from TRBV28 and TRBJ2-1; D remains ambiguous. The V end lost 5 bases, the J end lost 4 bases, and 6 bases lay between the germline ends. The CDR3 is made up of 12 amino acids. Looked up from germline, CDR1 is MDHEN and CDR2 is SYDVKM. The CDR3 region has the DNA TGTGCCAGCAGTCGAGTATACAATGAGCAGTTCTTC. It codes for CASSRVYNEQFF.

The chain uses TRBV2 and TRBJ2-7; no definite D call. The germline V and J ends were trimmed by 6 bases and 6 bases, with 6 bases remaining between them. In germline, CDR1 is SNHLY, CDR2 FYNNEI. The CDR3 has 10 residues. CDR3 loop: CASRLTEQYF. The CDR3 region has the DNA TGTGCCAGCAGACTAACCGAGCAGTACTTC.

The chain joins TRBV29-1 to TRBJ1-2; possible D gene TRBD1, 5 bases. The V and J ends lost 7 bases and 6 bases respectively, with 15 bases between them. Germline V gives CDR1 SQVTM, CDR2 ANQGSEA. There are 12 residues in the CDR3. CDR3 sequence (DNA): TGCAGCGCAGGCGGGCAGGGTCATGGCTACACCTTC. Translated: CSAGGQGHGYTF.

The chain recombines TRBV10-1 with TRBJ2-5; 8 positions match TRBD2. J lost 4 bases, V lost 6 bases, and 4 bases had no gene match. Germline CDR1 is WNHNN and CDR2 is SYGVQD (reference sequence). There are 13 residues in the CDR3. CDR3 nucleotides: TGCGCCAGCAGCCTCAGCGGGGGAGAGACCCAGTACTTC. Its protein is CASSLSGGETQYF.

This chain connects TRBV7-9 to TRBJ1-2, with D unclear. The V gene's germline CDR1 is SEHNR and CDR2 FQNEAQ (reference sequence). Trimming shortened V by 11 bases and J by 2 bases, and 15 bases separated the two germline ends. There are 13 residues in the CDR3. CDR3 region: CASRPGFNYGYTF. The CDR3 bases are TGTGCCTCACGACCGGGCTTCAACTATGGCTACACCTTC.

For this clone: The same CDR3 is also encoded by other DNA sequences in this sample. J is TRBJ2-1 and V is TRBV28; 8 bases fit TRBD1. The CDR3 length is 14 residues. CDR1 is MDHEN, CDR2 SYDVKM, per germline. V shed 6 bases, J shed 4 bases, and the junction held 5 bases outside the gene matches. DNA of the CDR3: TGTGCCAGCAGCCCCGGGACAGGATACAATGAGCAGTTCTTC. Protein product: CASSPGTGYNEQFF.

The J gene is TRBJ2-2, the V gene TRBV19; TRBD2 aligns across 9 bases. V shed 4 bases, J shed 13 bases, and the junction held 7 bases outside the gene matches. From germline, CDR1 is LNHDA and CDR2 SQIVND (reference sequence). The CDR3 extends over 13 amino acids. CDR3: CASSTTRSGRLFF. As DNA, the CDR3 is TGTGCCAGTAGTACCACGCGTAGCGGGAGGCTGTTTTTT.

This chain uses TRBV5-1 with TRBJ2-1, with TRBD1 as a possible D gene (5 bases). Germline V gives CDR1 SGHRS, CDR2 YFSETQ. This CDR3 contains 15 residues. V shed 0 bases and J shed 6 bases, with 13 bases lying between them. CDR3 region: CASSLVVGVGNEQFF. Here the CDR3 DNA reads TGCGCCAGCAGCTTGGTTGTAGGGGTCGGCAATGAGCAGTTCTTC.

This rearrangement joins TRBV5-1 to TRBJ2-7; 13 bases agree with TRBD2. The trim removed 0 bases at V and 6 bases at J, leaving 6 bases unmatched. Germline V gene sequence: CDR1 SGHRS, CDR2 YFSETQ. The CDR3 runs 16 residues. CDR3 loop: CASSLARLAGGFEQYF. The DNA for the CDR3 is TGCGCCAGCAGCTTGGCCAGACTAGCGGGAGGTTTCGAGCAGTACTTC.

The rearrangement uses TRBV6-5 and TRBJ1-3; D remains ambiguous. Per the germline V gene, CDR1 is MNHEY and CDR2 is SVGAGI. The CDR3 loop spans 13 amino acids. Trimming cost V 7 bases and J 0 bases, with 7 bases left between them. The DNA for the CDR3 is TGTGCCAGCATACAGAACTCTGGAAACACCATATATTTT. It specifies CASIQNSGNTIYF.

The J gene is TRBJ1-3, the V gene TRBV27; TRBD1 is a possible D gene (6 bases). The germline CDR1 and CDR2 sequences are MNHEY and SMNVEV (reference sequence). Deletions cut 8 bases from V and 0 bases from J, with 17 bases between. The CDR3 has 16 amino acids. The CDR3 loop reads CASRAKTGISGNTIYF. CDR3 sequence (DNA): TGTGCCAGCCGAGCTAAAACAGGGATCTCTGGAAACACCATATATTTT.

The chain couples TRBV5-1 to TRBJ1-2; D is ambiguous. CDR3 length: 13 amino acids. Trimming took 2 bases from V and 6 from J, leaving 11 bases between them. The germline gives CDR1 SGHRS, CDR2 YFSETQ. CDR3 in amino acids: CASSFSTTDGYTF. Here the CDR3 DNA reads TGCGCCAGCAGCTTCTCCACGACGGATGGCTACACCTTC.

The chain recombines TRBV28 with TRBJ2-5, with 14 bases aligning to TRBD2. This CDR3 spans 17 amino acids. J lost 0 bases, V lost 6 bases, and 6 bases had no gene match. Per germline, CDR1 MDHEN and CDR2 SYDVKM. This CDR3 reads CASSSRLAGGYQETQYF. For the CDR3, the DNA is TGTGCCAGCAGCTCCAGACTAGCGGGAGGGTACCAAGAGACCCAGTACTTC.

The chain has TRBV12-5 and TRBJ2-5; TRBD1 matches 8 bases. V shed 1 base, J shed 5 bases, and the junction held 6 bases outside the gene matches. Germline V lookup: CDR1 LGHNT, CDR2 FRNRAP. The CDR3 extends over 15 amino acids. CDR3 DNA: TGTGCTAGTGGTTTGGGGGGCAGGGGGCAGGAGACCCAGTACTTC. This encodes CASGLGGRGQETQYF.

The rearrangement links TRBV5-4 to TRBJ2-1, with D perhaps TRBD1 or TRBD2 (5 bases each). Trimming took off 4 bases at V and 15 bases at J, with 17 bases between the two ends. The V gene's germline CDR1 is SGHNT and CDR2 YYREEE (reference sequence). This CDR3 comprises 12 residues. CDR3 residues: CASSMGTAPPFF. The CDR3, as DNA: TGTGCCAGCAGCATGGGGACGGCTCCACCGTTCTTC.